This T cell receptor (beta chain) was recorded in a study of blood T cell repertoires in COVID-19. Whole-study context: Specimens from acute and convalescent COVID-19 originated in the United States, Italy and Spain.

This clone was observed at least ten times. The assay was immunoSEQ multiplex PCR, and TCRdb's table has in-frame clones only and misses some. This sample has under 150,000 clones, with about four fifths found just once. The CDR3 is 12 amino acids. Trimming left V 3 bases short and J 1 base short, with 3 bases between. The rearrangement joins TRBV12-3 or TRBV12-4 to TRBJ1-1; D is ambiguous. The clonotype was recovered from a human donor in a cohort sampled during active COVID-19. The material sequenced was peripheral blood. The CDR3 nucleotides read TGTGCCAGCAGTTTCGGGAACACTGAAGCTTTCTTT. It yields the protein CASSFGNTEAFF.